These T cell receptor beta chains were read from a single sample in a study of blood T cell repertoires in COVID-19. Libraries were prepared by immunoSEQ multiplex PCR; TCRdb keeps only in-frame clonotypes and omits some of them. The sample yields 300,000 to 500,000 clones, roughly 90% seen once. Material for sequencing was PBMCs or T cells enriched from blood (not recorded which). The receptors shown here come from a woman between 25 and 40 years old with acute COVID-19. Both conserved end residues are part of each CDR3. D genes are given only for firm matches. Clone size is not always given. Where it is, it says once, few, many or a class for expanded clones.

D gene	clone size	V gene	CDR3 length	J gene	CDR3 DNA	CDR3 protein
TRBD1	-	TRBV5-1	16	TRBJ2-7	TGCGCCAGCAGCCGTCGGCCCGGGACAGGAAGTTTGGAGCAGTACTTC	CASSRRPGTGSLEQYF
TRBD1	-	TRBV7-2	17	TRBJ1-3	TGTGCCAGCAGCTTAGTGGCAGGGGGCGGAAGTGGAAACACCATATATTTT	CASSLVAGGGSGNTIYF
TRBD1	-	TRBV6-1	16	TRBJ1-1	TGTGCCAGCAGTGAAGCCGCCGCGGACAGGGAAGGTGAAGCTTTCTTT	CASSEAAADREGEAFF
-	-	TRBV5-1	14	TRBJ2-5	TGCGCCAGCAGCTTGGAGTCTAATCTGGAGACCCAGTACTTC	CASSLESNLETQYF
TRBD1	-	TRBV7-2	16	TRBJ1-5	TGTGCCAGCAGCCCCTCCACAGGGGATAGCCATCAGCCCCAGCATTTT	CASSPSTGDSHQPQHF
-	-	TRBV27	15	TRBJ1-6	TGTGCCAGCAGTTTATATAGCTCCTATAATTCACCCCTCCACTTT	CASSLYSSYNSPLHF
-	-	TRBV5-5	16	TRBJ1-3	TGTGCCAGCAGCTTGACAGGAATTAACTCTGGAAACACCATATATTTT	CASSLTGINSGNTIYF
-	-	TRBV19	14	TRBJ2-7	TGTGCCAGTAAAGGCCAGGGGATGGGCTACGAGCAGTACTTC	CASKGQGMGYEQYF
TRBD2	-	TRBV7-9	16	TRBJ2-1	TGTGCCAGCAGCTATCCCGGGACTAGCGGACTCAATGAGCAGTTCTTC	CASSYPGTSGLNEQFF
TRBD2	-	TRBV6-2/TRBV6-3	14	TRBJ2-1	TGTGCCAGCAGCCGGGACTACCTTCTCAATGAGCAGTTCTTC	CASSRDYLLNEQFF
-	-	TRBV27	14	TRBJ1-1	TGTGCCAGCAGGGGATACAGGGACGGTATAGTAACTTTCTTT	CASRGYRDGIVTFF
-	-	TRBV9	15	TRBJ2-1	TGTGCCAGCAGCGAGAGGGGGATCTCCTACAATGAGCAGTTCTTC	CASSERGISYNEQFF
-	-	TRBV3-1/TRBV3-2	12	TRBJ2-7	TGTGCCAGCAGCCAAGGTATCTACGAGCAGTACTTC	CASSQGIYEQYF
TRBD2	few	TRBV10-3	19	TRBJ2-1	TGTGCCATCAGTGGAAATCCGGGACTAGTGCGGGGCTCCTACAATGAGCAGTTCTTC	CAISGNPGLVRGSYNEQFF
TRBD2	-	TRBV6-4	14	TRBJ2-1	TGTGCCAGCAGTGAGACTAGCGGTACCAATGAGCAGTTCTTC	CASSETSGTNEQFF
TRBD2	-	TRBV6-2/TRBV6-3	15	TRBJ2-3	TGTGCCAGCAGTTATCGACTAGCGGTGGTGGATGCGCAGTATTTT	CASSYRLAVVDAQYF
-	-	TRBV7-8	15	TRBJ1-4	TGTGCCAGCAGCCCAGAGGTGGAGACCCCCGAAAAACTGTTTTTT	CASSPEVETPEKLFF
-	-	TRBV21-1	19	TRBJ1-3	TGTGCCAGCAGCAAAGAGTCAGGGGAAGACGGTGACTCTGGAAACACCATATATTTT	CASSKESGEDGDSGNTIYF